This record covers a single TCR beta chain. Method: immunoSEQ multiplex PCR; TCRdb's copy keeps in-frame clones and lacks some. The sample includes some 95,000 clones, approximately 86% seen only once; the top ten take 0.82%. This sample was taken from a study of OX40 agonist ivuxolimab in advanced cancers. The CDR3 runs to 16 residues. The ends lost 0 bases at V and 7 bases at J; junction bases unmatched: 11. The germline V gene encodes CDR1 SQVTM and CDR2 ANQGSEA. The material was CD4+ or CD8+ T cells sorted from blood, obtained in a trial of the OX40 agonist ivuxolimab. The chain combines TRBV29-1 with TRBJ2-1, with 8 bases matching TRBD1. This TCR was sampled from an adult with an advanced solid tumor such as melanoma, head and neck, liver or kidney cancer. The CDR3 region is CSVEDQTGAQGNEQFF. CDR3 bases: TGCAGCGTTGAAGACCAGACAGGGGCACAGGGTAATGAGCAGTTCTTC.